These 8 T cell receptor beta chains came from one sample sequenced in a study of blood T cell repertoires in COVID-19. The method was immunoSEQ multiplex PCR; TCRdb's version includes in-frame clones alone and lacks a portion of them. The repertoire holds 95,000 to 150,000 clones, with over 80% as singletons. Sequenced: peripheral blood. The receptor set was obtained from a man aged 60 to 75 with acute or convalescent COVID-19.

This clone has more than one count but fewer than ten. V usage is TRBV28 and J usage is TRBJ2-2, with D perhaps TRBD2 (6 bases). V gave up 7 bases and J gave up 5 bases, with 17 bases separating them. The CDR3 has 15 amino acids. CDR1 is MDHEN, CDR2 SYDVKM, per germline. This chain's CDR3 is CASTLGGKGTGELFF. CDR3 nucleotide sequence: TGTGCCAGCACCCTTGGCGGGAAGGGAACCGGGGAGCTGTTTTTT.

The chain recombines TRBV11-3 with TRBJ2-3; D might be TRBD2 (6 bases). The V end lost 6 bases, the J end lost 2 bases, and 9 bases lay between the germline ends. Germline CDR1 SGHNT, CDR2 YENEEA. The CDR3 runs 13 residues. The CDR3 nucleotides are TGTGCCAGCAGTCGGGACTCCACAGATACGCAGTATTTT. Residues: CASSRDSTDTQYF.

The rearrangement joins TRBV3-1 (or the pseudogene TRBV3-2) to TRBJ1-2; the match to TRBD1 covers 9 bases. Unmatched junction bases numbered 7, after V lost 5 bases and J lost 6 bases. The CDR3 consists of 14 residues. CDR1 is LGHDT and CDR2 is YNNKEL in the germline V gene (reference sequence). The CDR3 protein is CASSDPGQGHGYTF. In nucleotides, the CDR3 is TGTGCCAGCAGCGACCCGGGACAGGGACATGGCTACACCTTC.

V usage is TRBV5-4 and J usage is TRBJ2-3; 8 bases match TRBD1. The V and J ends lost 6 bases and 1 base, in that order; junction bases with no gene match: 4. The germline CDR1 and CDR2 sequences are SGHNT and YYREEE (reference sequence). This CDR3 has 14 residues. As DNA, the CDR3 is TGTGCCAGCAACCAGGGGGCTGGCACAGATACGCAGTATTTT. Its protein product is CASNQGAGTDTQYF.

The chain joins TRBV4-1 to TRBJ2-5; 9 bases are a match to TRBD2. Germline V gene sequence: CDR1 MGHRA, CDR2 YSYEKL. The length of the CDR3 is 15 residues. J lost 4 bases, V lost 7 bases, and 10 bases had no gene match. The DNA of the CDR3 is TGCGCCAGCACCATCGGACCAGCGGGAGGAGAGACCCAGTACTTC. It translates to CASTIGPAGGETQYF.

CDR3 in amino acids: CASSLEGTGPEKLFF. CDR3 bases: TGTGCCAGCAGCTTGGAAGGGACAGGACCTGAAAAACTGTTTTTT. The V call is TRBV5-5, the J call TRBJ1-4; TRBD1 agrees at 8 bases. After removal of 0 bases from V and 7 bases from J, the junction contained 5 bases not matched to a gene. The CDR3 extends over 15 amino acids. Germline values: CDR1 SGHKS, CDR2 YYEKEE (reference sequence).

This chain connects TRBV2 to TRBJ1-5, with no clear D. The V and J ends lost 7 bases and 4 bases respectively, with 17 bases between them. In germline, CDR1 is SNHLY, CDR2 FYNNEI. CDR3 length equals 15 residues. This CDR3 reads CASTAEEAGNQPQHF. In DNA, the CDR3 is TGTGCCAGCACCGCAGAGGAGGCGGGGAATCAGCCCCAGCATTTT.

The chain has TRBV28 and TRBJ1-4; D gene ambiguous. CDR1 and CDR2 from the germline V gene are MDHEN and SYDVKM. This CDR3 has 15 residues. The V end was cut by 6 bases, the J end by 8 bases, with 19 bases between. CDR3 DNA: TGTGCCAGCAGCCTGCCGGGGTCTTTTGGCGAAAAACTGTTTTTT. Translating it yields CASSLPGSFGEKLFF.